This T cell receptor beta chain was identified in a study of cytomegalovirus exposure and HLA in healthy donors. 13 Jbeta primers and 60 Vbeta primers were used for the PCR. Sequenced by immunoSEQ multiplex PCR; TCRdb stores in-frame clones only, minus some. Of 150,000 to 190,000 clones in the sample, approximately 80% were seen once. General study points: TRBV6-2, TRBV6-3 and some other V segments were unresolvable in 87-base-pair reads.

A remark on this clone: Its cognate antigen is unknown.

From germline, CDR1 is MNHEY and CDR2 SMNVEV (reference sequence). The CDR3 extends over 14 amino acids. The V and J ends lost 5 bases and 7 bases, in that order; junction bases with no gene match: 4. Whereas donors were nominally healthy upon sampling, unrecorded immune exposures were probable. Input material: PBMCs. The sequence was collected from a woman between 45 and 65 years old in good health and CMV-seropositive. This chain joins TRBV27 and TRBJ1-6; TRBD1 aligns across 8 bases. CDR3 nucleotides: TGTGCCAGCAGTGCCCAGGGGGCCAATTCACCCCTCCACTTT. Its protein product is CASSAQGANSPLHF.